Below are 10 T cell receptor beta chains sequenced from a single sample in a study of regulatory T cells in long-lasting Graves disease. Arm-PCR of CDR3 regions with iRepertoire HTBI primers generated TCR beta libraries. From the multiplex PCR reads, TCRdb called clonotypes with MiXCR, one entry per CDR3 protein. This sample yields 350,000 to 450,000 distinct CDR3 sequences, of which about 23% are seen a single time; about 27% belongs to the top ten. This sample's time point: persistent/refractory GD, antithyroid drugs over 5 years with positive TRAb. The TCR library was prepared using RNA isolated from PBMCs. Sequencing was performed on peripheral blood mononuclear cells (PBMCs), taken when the disease was refractory, from a patient treated with antithyroid drugs. These receptors all stem from a woman aged 40 to 50 with Graves disease.

This clonotype was recorded many times. The chain uses TRBV6-5 and TRBJ1-3; a weak D match, TRBD1 (5 bases). The ends were cut back, 4 bases at V and 0 bases at J, with 13 bases in the middle. This CDR3 has 16 residues. Germline CDR1 reads MNHEY; CDR2 reads SVGAGI. For the CDR3, the DNA is TGTGCCAGCAGTTCTACAGGACGACTCTCTGGAAACACCATATATTTT. It codes for CASSSTGRLSGNTIYF.

In its sample, this clonotype was seen a few times. The J gene is TRBJ2-3, the V gene TRBV13; 7 bases line up with TRBD2. Trimming cost V 5 bases and J 4 bases; bases outside gene matches: 6. The germline V gene has CDR1 PRHDT and CDR2 FYEKMQ (reference sequence). The CDR3 is 14 amino acids. The CDR3 spells CASSPGLGPDTQYF. DNA for the CDR3: TGTGCCAGCAGCCCCGGACTAGGTCCAGATACGCAGTATTTT. Full variable domain (missing parts from reference TRBV13 and TRBJ2-3): AAGVIQSPRHLIKEKRETATLKCYPIPRHDTVYWYQQGPGQDPQFLISFYEKMQSDKGSIPDRFSAQQFSDYHSELNMSSLELGDSALYFCASSPGLGPDTQYFGPGTRLTVL.

The chain couples TRBV6-9 to TRBJ1-6; D is unresolved. Per the germline V gene, CDR1 is MNHGY and CDR2 is SVAAGI. With 3 bases removed from V and 8 bases from J, the gap between germline ends came to 23 bases. The CDR3 length is 18 residues. The CDR3 nucleotides are TGTGCCAGCAGTTACTCAGCCGGGTTGTACCCTTTTTATTCACCCCTCCACTTT. Translated, it gives CASSYSAGLYPFYSPLHF.

This clonotype was picked up many times. The chain has TRBV11-2 and TRBJ1-1; no clear D gene. Germline assignment: CDR1 SGHAT and CDR2 FQNNGV. Trimming removed 4 bases from V and 3 bases from J, with 12 bases in between. The CDR3 spans 14 residues. CDR3 in amino acids: CASSSHYQDTEAFF. DNA of the CDR3: TGTGCCAGCAGCTCACACTATCAAGACACTGAAGCTTTCTTT. The variable domain in full, completed from reference TRBV11-2 and TRBJ1-1, reads EAGVAQSPRYKIIEKRQSVAFWCNPISGHATLYWYQQILGQGPKLLIQFQNNGVVDDSQLPKDRFSAERLKGVDSTLKIQPAKLEDSAVYLCASSSHYQDTEAFFGQGTRLTVV.

The sample holds a few counts of this clonotype. V gene TRBV7-2 combines with J gene TRBJ1-2, with D possibly matching TRBD1 (5 bases). CDR3 length: 13 residues. Germline lookup yields CDR1 SGHTA and CDR2 FQGNSA. V gave up 8 bases and J gave up 4 bases, with 14 bases separating them. For the CDR3, the DNA is TGTGCCAGCGGGTGGGGGGTTGGCTATGGCTACACCTTC. Residues: CASGWGVGYGYTF.

This clonotype showed up just a few times. J is TRBJ2-2 and V is TRBV28, with D perhaps assigned TRBD1 or TRBD2 (5 bases each). V gave up 3 bases and J gave up 4 bases, with 15 bases separating them. The V gene's germline CDR1 is MDHEN and CDR2 SYDVKM. CDR3 length equals 16 residues. The CDR3 bases are TGTGCCAGCAGTTTTTCCCGGGACCACTCCACCGGGGAGCTGTTTTTT. The encoded protein is CASSFSRDHSTGELFF.

Points on this clonotype: This may stem from a read error, because a much larger clone lies one nucleotide away. This chain links TRBV2 with TRBJ1-1; no firm D call. The CDR3 has 16 amino acids. Trimming left V 4 bases short and J 4 bases short, with 19 bases between. Germline V gives CDR1 SNHLY, CDR2 FYNNEI. Here the CDR3 DNA reads TGTGCCAGCAGTGCAAATTATATAGGGATTAGCACTGAAGCTTTCTTT. Amino acids: CASSANYIGISTEAFF.

Points on this clonotype: This likely comes from a read error, as the CDR3 has no conserved phenylalanine or tryptophan at its end. The limits of the CDR3 on the DNA are not certain, so only TCRdb's listed CDR3 is given. This sequence joins TRBV28 and TRBJ1-2. From germline, CDR1 is MDHEN and CDR2 SYDVKM. The CDR3 is 13 amino acids in total, end residues counted. Here the CDR3 reads CASSLPGRALYLY.

The genes are TRBV19 and TRBJ2-2; 8 bases align to TRBD2. Trimming at V came to 8 bases and at J to 4 bases, leaving 9 bases not matched to a gene. The CDR3 sequence is 15 residues long. Germline CDR1 and CDR2: LNHDA and SQIVND (reference sequence). The DNA for the CDR3 is TGTGCCAGTCTCACCGGGACTAGGAGCACCGGGGAGCTGTTTTTT. This sequence encodes CASLTGTRSTGELFF.

This chain uses TRBV5-1 with TRBJ2-3; 8 bases are a match to TRBD2. Germline lookup yields CDR1 SGHRS and CDR2 YFSETQ. J lost 5 bases, V lost 2 bases, and 10 bases had no gene match. This CDR3 is 16 amino acids long. CDR3 bases: TGCGCCAGCAGCTTCAACGGGAGGGCCATGGGAGATACGCAGTATTTT. This encodes CASSFNGRAMGDTQYF.